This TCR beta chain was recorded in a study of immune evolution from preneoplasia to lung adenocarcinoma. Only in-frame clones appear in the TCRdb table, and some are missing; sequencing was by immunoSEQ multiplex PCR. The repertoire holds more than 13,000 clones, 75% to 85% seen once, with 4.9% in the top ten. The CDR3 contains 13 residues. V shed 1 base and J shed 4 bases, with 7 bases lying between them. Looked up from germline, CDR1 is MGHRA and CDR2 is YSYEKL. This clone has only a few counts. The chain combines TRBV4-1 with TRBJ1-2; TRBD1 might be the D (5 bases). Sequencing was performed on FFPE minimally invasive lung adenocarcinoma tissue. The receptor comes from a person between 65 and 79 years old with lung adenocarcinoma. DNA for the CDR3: TGCGCCAGCAGCCAAGCAGGGTTCTATGGCTACACCTTC. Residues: CASSQAGFYGYTF.